The 22 T cell receptor beta chains given below trace back to one sample, sequenced in a study of T cell responses to AZD1222 COVID-19 vaccine. The assay was immunoSEQ multiplex PCR, and TCRdb's table has in-frame clones only and misses some. The sample has 150,000 or so clones, approximately 89% seen once. The sample in question was peripheral blood, obtained on day 0 of AZD1222 vaccination. These receptors were taken from an adult in good health.

This clone was picked up one time. The gene calls are TRBV3-1 (or the pseudogene TRBV3-2) and TRBJ2-7; 12 positions match TRBD2. CDR3 size: 14 residues. From germline, CDR1 is LGHDT and CDR2 YNNKEL (reference sequence). V lost 3 bases and J lost 5; bases outside the gene matches: 2. In nucleotides, the CDR3 is TGTGCCAGCAGCCACCTAGCGGGAGGGAACGAGCAGTACTTC. Its protein product is CASSHLAGGNEQYF.

The chain is built from TRBV6-5 and TRBJ2-7; 10 bases map to TRBD2. J lost 2 bases, V lost 5 bases, and 3 bases had no gene match. This CDR3 is built from 14 residues. CDR1 is MNHEY and CDR2 is SVGAGI in the germline V gene. CDR3 in DNA: TGTGCCAGCAGTCCCCTAGCGGGAGCCTACGAGCAGTACTTC. Encoded protein: CASSPLAGAYEQYF.

The rearrangement links TRBV11-2 to TRBJ1-1; 10 nucleotides line up with TRBD1. The V segment lost 3 bases and the J segment 5 bases; nucleotides outside the gene matches: 6. The CDR3 consists of 15 residues. Germline assignment: CDR1 SGHAT and CDR2 FQNNGV. In DNA, the CDR3 is TGTGCCAGCAGCTTGGACAGGGGGGTAAGGACTGAAGCTTTCTTT. This translates into CASSLDRGVRTEAFF.

CDR3 sequence (DNA): TGTGCCAGCACTTCTCTTTCGGGACTAGCGGGAAGTAATGAGCAGTTCTTC. This gives the protein CASTSLSGLAGSNEQFF. This chain connects TRBV28 to TRBJ2-1; 13 nucleotides match TRBD2. Germline V CDR1 and CDR2: MDHEN, SYDVKM. The CDR3 has 17 residues. The J segment lost 7 bases and the V segment lost 7 bases, leaving 13 bases of the junction unmatched.

The V gene is TRBV5-1, the J gene TRBJ2-1; D not resolved. CDR1 SGHRS and CDR2 YFSETQ come from the germline V gene. V gave up 4 bases and J gave up 5 bases, with 13 bases separating them. The CDR3 loop spans 14 amino acids. CDR3 region: CASSRSGRDNEQFF. The DNA of the CDR3 is TGCGCCAGCAGCAGGAGTGGCCGGGACAATGAGCAGTTCTTC.

V gene TRBV7-9 combines with J gene TRBJ2-3, with 10 bases aligning to TRBD1. From germline, CDR1 is SEHNR and CDR2 FQNEAQ (reference sequence). Trimming cost V 2 bases and J 6 bases; bases outside gene matches: 8. This CDR3 is 16 amino acids long. The CDR3 nucleotides read TGTGCCAGCAGCTTACCCTTAGGGACAGGGGACGATACGCAGTATTTT. This codes for CASSLPLGTGDDTQYF.

The genes are TRBV7-9 and TRBJ2-5; D is unclear. Deletions cut 5 bases from V and 7 bases from J, with 14 bases between. The germline V gene has CDR1 SEHNR and CDR2 FQNEAQ (reference sequence). The CDR3 covers 13 residues. The CDR3 protein is CASSGNVPGTQYF. CDR3 DNA sequence: TGTGCCAGCAGCGGGAATGTCCCTGGGACCCAGTACTTC.

V and J are TRBV19 and TRBJ1-2; D call uncertain. The ends were cut back, 6 bases at V and 1 base at J, with 15 bases in the middle. This CDR3 has 15 residues. The germline V gene encodes CDR1 LNHDA and CDR2 SQIVND (reference sequence). The CDR3 here is CASSPSYTNNYGYTF. The CDR3 bases are TGTGCCAGTAGCCCCAGTTACACCAATAACTATGGCTACACCTTC.

The rearrangement links TRBV12-3 or TRBV12-4 to TRBJ1-5; the D gene is possibly TRBD1 (5 bases). Deletions cut 11 bases from V and 6 bases from J, with 17 bases between. The CDR3 length is 13 residues. CDR3 DNA sequence: TGTGCCGGGGGATTAAACCCAGGTCAGCCCCAGCATTTT. Protein product: CAGGLNPGQPQHF.

This chain connects TRBV28 to TRBJ1-1; unclear D gene. The CDR3 sequence is 11 residues long. From germline, CDR1 is MDHEN and CDR2 SYDVKM. The germline V and J ends were trimmed by 8 bases and 6 bases, with 10 bases remaining between them. CDR3 amino acids: CASHMRAEAFF. The CDR3 DNA sequence: TGTGCCAGCCACATGAGGGCTGAAGCTTTCTTT.

This clone was found a few times. The genes are TRBV24-1 and TRBJ2-1; D is undetermined. V gave up 1 base and J gave up 3 bases, with 3 bases separating them. CDR3 length: 13 residues. The germline V gene encodes CDR1 KGHDR and CDR2 SFDVKD. The CDR3, as DNA: TGTGCCACCAGTGATTTCGACTACAATGAGCAGTTCTTC. It translates to CATSDFDYNEQFF.

The V call is TRBV27, the J call TRBJ1-5; D unclear. V was cut by 5 bases and J by 0 bases, with 11 bases left in between. The germline CDR1 and CDR2 sequences are MNHEY and SMNVEV (reference sequence). The CDR3 has 15 residues. In DNA form, the CDR3 reads TGTGCCAGCAGTCAGAACAGCTATAGCAATCAGCCCCAGCATTTT. As protein: CASSQNSYSNQPQHF.

The chain recombines TRBV6-6 with TRBJ1-3; unclear D gene. CDR1 and CDR2 (germline): MNHNY, SVGAGI (reference sequence). The length of the CDR3 is 13 residues. Trimming pared 8 bases from V and 4 bases from J, leaving 12 bases between. CDR3 amino acids: CASGSLPGNTIYF. The CDR3 nucleotides read TGTGCCAGCGGCTCCCTCCCGGGAAACACCATATATTTT.

V usage is TRBV15 and J usage is TRBJ1-4; TRBD1 is a possible D gene (6 bases). Trimming cost V 9 bases and J 4 bases, with 15 bases left between them. In germline, CDR1 is LNHNV, CDR2 YYDKDF (reference sequence). This CDR3 is built from 14 residues. CDR3 DNA sequence: TGTGCCACAAACCAGGGGTGGGGTAATGAAAAACTGTTTTTT. Protein product: CATNQGWGNEKLFF.

This clone was counted once. The J gene is TRBJ2-7, the V gene TRBV5-1, with D possibly being TRBD1 (5 bases). The length of the CDR3 is 14 residues. V lost 4 bases, J lost 1 base, and 12 bases lay in between. Germline values: CDR1 SGHRS, CDR2 YFSETQ. CDR3 amino acids: CASSPDSLSYEQYF. CDR3 bases: TGCGCCAGCAGCCCCGACAGTTTGTCCTACGAGCAGTACTTC.

The chain links TRBV10-3 to TRBJ1-1; 7 bases line up with TRBD1. The CDR3 has 15 residues. Trimming removed 0 bases from V and 1 base from J; junction bases left unmatched: 2. The germline V gene encodes CDR1 ENHRY and CDR2 SYGVKD. For the CDR3, the DNA is TGTGCCATCAGTGAGTCGGAGGGGGCGAACACTGAAGCTTTCTTT. Translated: CAISESEGANTEAFF.

The gene calls are TRBV18 and TRBJ2-1; 8 bases are shared with TRBD1. With V trimmed by 3 bases and J by 8 bases, 6 bases remained unmatched. Looked up from germline, CDR1 is KGHSH and CDR2 is LQKENI. The CDR3 loop spans 14 amino acids. This chain's CDR3 is CASSPGTGSDEQFF. The DNA of the CDR3 is TGTGCCAGCTCACCCGGGACAGGTTCGGATGAGCAGTTCTTC.

This clone was recorded only once. This sequence joins TRBV18 and TRBJ1-2, with 9 bases fitting TRBD1. V gave up 3 bases and J gave up 6 bases; unmatched junction bases: 8. The germline V gene has CDR1 KGHSH and CDR2 LQKENI. The CDR3 has 15 residues. The CDR3 nucleotides are TGTGCCAGCTCACCGGGACAGGGCCATCGTGATGGCTACACCTTC. Amino acids: CASSPGQGHRDGYTF.

The chain carries TRBV9 and TRBJ2-1, with D tentatively TRBD2 (5 bases). The germline V and J ends were trimmed by 4 bases and 8 bases, with 13 bases remaining between them. The CDR3 extends over 13 amino acids. Germline CDR1 and CDR2: SGDLS and YYNGEE. For the CDR3, the DNA is TGTGCCAGCAGCTGGGTGTCAGCGGATGAGCAGTTCTTC. It codes for CASSWVSADEQFF.

The chain joins TRBV28 to TRBJ2-4; possible D gene TRBD2, 5 bases. Germline CDR1 is MDHEN and CDR2 is SYDVKM. This CDR3 region has 17 residues. Trimming stripped 5 bases from V and 9 bases from J, with 26 bases between. The CDR3 loop reads CASSPPRGSSSRTIQYF. The CDR3 region has the DNA TGTGCCAGCAGTCCCCCAAGAGGGTCTTCTTCGCGAACCATTCAGTACTTC.

V gene TRBV4-3 combines with J gene TRBJ2-7; TRBD2 matches 14 bases. Looked up from germline, CDR1 is LGHNA and CDR2 is YSLEER. The CDR3 is 16 residues long. Unmatched junction bases numbered 2, after V lost 1 base and J lost 3 bases. As DNA, the CDR3 is TGCGCCAGCAGCCAAGGACTAGCGGGAGGGAACTACGAGCAGTACTTC. Translation gives CASSQGLAGGNYEQYF.

This chain uses TRBV7-9 with TRBJ1-1; D remains unclear. Per germline, CDR1 SEHNR and CDR2 FQNEAQ (reference sequence). Trimming left V 5 bases short and J 4 bases short, with 14 bases between. The CDR3 runs to 14 residues. Here the CDR3 DNA reads TGTGCCAGCAGCCTGCCGGAGAATCTCACTGAAGCTTTCTTT. Protein product: CASSLPENLTEAFF.